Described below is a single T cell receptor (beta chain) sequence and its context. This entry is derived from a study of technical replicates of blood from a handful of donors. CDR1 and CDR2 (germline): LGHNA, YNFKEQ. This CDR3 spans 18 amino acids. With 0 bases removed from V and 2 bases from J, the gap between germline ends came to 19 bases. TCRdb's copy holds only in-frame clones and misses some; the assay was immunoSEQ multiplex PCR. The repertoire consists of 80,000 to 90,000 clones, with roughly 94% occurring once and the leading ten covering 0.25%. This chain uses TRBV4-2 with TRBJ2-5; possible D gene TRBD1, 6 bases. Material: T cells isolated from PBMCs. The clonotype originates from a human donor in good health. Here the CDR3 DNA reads TGTGCCAGCAGCCAAGATTTACCTGGGCAGGGGTCTCAAGAGACCCAGTACTTC. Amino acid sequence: CASSQDLPGQGSQETQYF.